One sample yielded the 23 T cell receptor beta chains listed below, sequenced in a study of high-grade serous ovarian cancer treatment subgroups. Tumor samples were obtained before definitive surgery or chemotherapy. The protocol was immunoSEQ multiplex PCR, while the TCRdb copy is restricted to in-frame clones and leaves out a portion. The repertoire holds several thousand clones, with 60% to 80% as singletons. Sequencing used tumor tissue. These receptors all stem from a human patient with high-grade serous ovarian cancer.

The J gene is TRBJ2-1, the V gene TRBV5-1; D gene uncertain. V was clipped by 5 bases and J by 0 bases, with 9 bases between them. Germline V gene sequence: CDR1 SGHRS, CDR2 YFSETQ. The CDR3 extends over 14 amino acids. CDR3: CASSEQLSYNEQFF. CDR3 bases: TGCGCCAGCAGTGAACAGCTCTCCTACAATGAGCAGTTCTTC.

A single count supports this clone. The chain joins TRBV10-3 to TRBJ2-3; tentatively, D is TRBD1 or TRBD2 (5 bases each). The CDR3 runs to 14 residues. Germline V lookup: CDR1 ENHRY, CDR2 SYGVKD. V lost 8 bases to trimming and J lost 1 base, with 13 bases between them. The CDR3 loop reads CAIRDGWGTDTQYF. CDR3 DNA: TGTGCCATCCGGGACGGGTGGGGCACAGATACGCAGTATTTT.

The V and J genes are TRBV4-2 and TRBJ1-4; no definite D call. CDR1 LGHNA and CDR2 YNFKEQ come from the germline V gene. The CDR3 loop spans 16 amino acids. V was pared by 5 bases and J by 0 bases, with 13 bases between. The CDR3 nucleotides are TGTGCCAGCAGCAGCAGGTGGGATTCAACTAATGAAAAACTGTTTTTT. This sequence encodes CASSSRWDSTNEKLFF.

The chain has TRBV7-6 and TRBJ2-3, with D perhaps TRBD2 (6 bases). Trimming removed 3 bases at V and 8 bases at J, with 15 bases between. CDR1 is SGHVS, CDR2 FNYEAQ, per germline. The CDR3 contains 14 residues. In DNA, the CDR3 is TGTGCCAGCAGCTTGTTGGAGGTGGGGGGTACGCAGTATTTT. It yields the protein CASSLLEVGGTQYF. Complete variable domain (other parts from reference TRBV7-6 and TRBJ2-3): GAGVSQSPRYKVTKRGQDVALRCDPISGHVSLYWYRQALGQGPEFLTYFNYEAQQDKSGLPNDRFSAERPEGSISTLTIQRTEQRDSAMYRCASSLLEVGGTQYFGPGTRLTVL.

This clone was picked up one time. The V gene is TRBV4-1, the J gene TRBJ2-1; 16 bases line up with TRBD2. The CDR3 has 18 amino acids. CDR1 and CDR2 (germline): MGHRA, YSYEKL. J lost 7 bases, V lost 4 bases, and 10 bases had no gene match. CDR3 in amino acids: CASSRPGTSGGALNEQFF. As DNA, the CDR3 is TGCGCCAGCAGCCGCCCCGGGACTAGCGGGGGGGCTTTGAATGAGCAGTTCTTC.

The chain uses TRBV6-1 and TRBJ1-2; tentative D call: TRBD1 (5 bases). There are 13 residues in the CDR3. CDR1 and CDR2 from the germline V gene are MNHNS and SASEGT. The ends were cut back, 2 bases at V and 4 bases at J, with 8 bases in the middle. The CDR3 bases are TGTGCCAGCAGTGAAAACAGGTTCTATGGCTACACCTTC. This gives the protein CASSENRFYGYTF.

V is TRBV29-1 and J is TRBJ2-7; D gene ambiguous. V lost 6 bases, J lost 3 bases, and 9 bases lay in between. The CDR3 covers 11 residues. Germline CDR1 SQVTM, CDR2 ANQGSEA. The CDR3 nucleotides are TGCAGCGTGGATCTAGGCTACGAGCAGTACTTC. It yields the protein CSVDLGYEQYF.

This chain uses TRBV7-2 with TRBJ2-7, with unresolved D. Germline V gene sequence: CDR1 SGHTA, CDR2 FQGNSA. Trimming removed 3 bases at V and 3 bases at J, with 15 bases between. The CDR3 has 15 residues. CDR3 sequence (DNA): TGTGCCAGCAGCTTTAGTCCGGCGCTCCTCTACGAGCAGTACGTC. Translation: CASSFSPALLYEQYV.

The chain carries TRBV11-2 and TRBJ2-3; the D is unclear. Between the trimmed V and J ends, which lost 5 bases and 1 base, there was a span of 10 bases. CDR3 length: 14 amino acids. Germline V CDR1 and CDR2: SGHAT, FQNNGV. The CDR3 here is CASSLQAGTDTQYF. The CDR3, as DNA: TGTGCCAGCAGCCTTCAGGCGGGCACAGATACGCAGTATTTT.

As concerns this clone: Other DNA variants within this sample encode the same CDR3. The chain uses TRBV7-9 and TRBJ2-3; D gene ambiguous. The V and J ends lost 5 bases and 0 bases respectively, with 9 bases between them. Per the germline V gene, CDR1 is SEHNR and CDR2 is FQNEAQ (reference sequence). The CDR3 length is 14 residues. This CDR3 reads CASSPAASTDTQYF. CDR3 in DNA: TGTGCCAGCAGCCCGGCGGCTAGCACAGATACGCAGTATTTT. Based on the CDR3 plus reference TRBV7-9 and TRBJ2-3, the full variable domain is DTGVSQNPRHKITKRGQNVTFRCDPISEHNRLYWYRQTLGQGPEFLTYFQNEAQLEKSRLLSDRFSAERPKGSFSTLEIQRTEQGDSAMYLCASSPAASTDTQYFGPGTRLTVL.

The J gene is TRBJ1-1, the V gene TRBV5-1; D is uncertain. Germline V gives CDR1 SGHRS, CDR2 YFSETQ. The ends were cut back, 0 bases at V and 3 bases at J, with 12 bases in the middle. The CDR3 is 15 amino acids. The CDR3 nucleotides read TGCGCCAGCAGCTTGGTGTGGGGTGGGGACACTGAAGCTTTCTTT. This codes for CASSLVWGGDTEAFF.

The CDR3 is CASSVSSTDTQYF. For the CDR3, the DNA is TGTGCCAGTAGCGTCTCAAGCACAGATACGCAGTATTTT. The chain is built from TRBV19 and TRBJ2-3, with D hard to call. Per germline, CDR1 LNHDA and CDR2 SQIVND (reference sequence). Trimming stripped 6 bases from V and 0 bases from J, with 7 bases between. The length of the CDR3 is 13 residues. Complete variable domain (other parts from reference TRBV19 and TRBJ2-3): DGGITQSPKYLFRKEGQNVTLSCEQNLNHDAMYWYRQDPGQGLRLIYYSQIVNDFQKGDIAEGYSVSREKKESFPLTVTSAQKNPTAFYLCASSVSSTDTQYFGPGTRLTVL.

This clone was found a few times. The chain employs TRBV28 and TRBJ1-6; D perhaps matches TRBD1 (6 bases). Trimming stripped 2 bases from V and 10 bases from J, with 21 bases between. The CDR3 covers 17 residues. Germline-derived CDR1 and CDR2 are MDHEN and SYDVKM. The CDR3 region is CASSLRGGGGADSPLHF. CDR3 coding DNA: TGTGCCAGCAGTTTACGGGGGGGCGGAGGGGCGGACTCACCCCTCCACTTT.

V is TRBV5-1 and J is TRBJ1-2; no clear D. Germline V gene lookup returns CDR1 SGHRS and CDR2 YFSETQ. V shed 4 bases and J shed 4 bases, with 14 bases lying between them. CDR3 size: 14 residues. The CDR3 bases are TGCGCCAGCAGCCCCCAGGAGGATGGCTATGGCTACACCTTC. Residues: CASSPQEDGYGYTF.

The chain has TRBV6-5 and TRBJ2-1; 7 bases align to TRBD1. CDR3 length: 14 residues. V trimming: 6 bases; J trimming: 1 base; junction bases outside the gene matches: 3. Germline values: CDR1 MNHEY, CDR2 SVGAGI. The CDR3 is CASSPDRSYNEQFF. DNA for the CDR3: TGTGCCAGCAGCCCGGACAGGTCCTACAATGAGCAGTTCTTC.

In DNA, the CDR3 is TGTGCCAGCAGTGTTGGACAGGTTCAAGAGACCCAGTACTTC. As protein: CASSVGQVQETQYF. V gene TRBV6-1 combines with J gene TRBJ2-5; 7 bases are a match to TRBD1. V shed 4 bases and J 2 bases; nucleotides not matched to a gene: 4. The V gene's germline CDR1 is MNHNS and CDR2 SASEGT. The CDR3 has 14 residues.

The chain couples TRBV19 to TRBJ2-7; TRBD2 might be the D (7 bases). V was shortened by 6 bases and J by 3 bases, with 15 bases between the two germline ends. CDR1 is LNHDA, CDR2 SQIVND, per germline (reference sequence). The CDR3 is 14 amino acids. DNA for the CDR3: TGTGCCAGTAGCGCCACGGGGGGCATCTACGAGCAGTACTTC. Its translation: CASSATGGIYEQYF.

The rearrangement links TRBV19 to TRBJ1-5, with D hard to call. Trimming removed 7 bases at V and 2 bases at J, with 18 bases between. The CDR3 totals 16 residues. Germline V gene sequence: CDR1 LNHDA, CDR2 SQIVND (reference sequence). CDR3 in DNA: TGTGCCAGTATGGGTTTCGGGAATAGGGGCAATCAGCCCCAGCATTTT. It encodes CASMGFGNRGNQPQHF.

The V call is TRBV5-1, the J call TRBJ2-2; 8 bases line up with TRBD1. CDR1 SGHRS and CDR2 YFSETQ come from the germline V gene. The CDR3 extends over 16 amino acids. With 1 base clipped from V and 4 bases from J, the junction kept 6 bases outside the gene matches. CDR3 sequence: CASSLTTGGVTGELFF. The CDR3 region has the DNA TGCGCCAGCAGCTTGACCACAGGGGGAGTCACCGGGGAGCTGTTTTTT.

V usage is TRBV6-6 and J usage is TRBJ1-3; D might be TRBD1 (5 bases). Germline V gene lookup returns CDR1 MNHNY and CDR2 SVGAGI (reference sequence). With 2 bases removed from V and 2 bases from J, the gap between germline ends came to 10 bases. The length of the CDR3 is 15 residues. The CDR3 reads CASSYPGITGNTIYF. CDR3 coding DNA: TGTGCCAGCAGTTACCCAGGGATCACTGGAAACACCATATATTTT.

The chain has TRBV28 and TRBJ1-2, with no clear D. This CDR3 contains 14 residues. Germline-derived CDR1 and CDR2 are MDHEN and SYDVKM. The V end lost 3 bases, the J end lost 4 bases, and 12 bases lay between the germline ends. The CDR3: CASSFGEGFYGYTF. CDR3 bases: TGTGCCAGCAGTTTTGGCGAAGGATTCTATGGCTACACCTTC.

The J gene is TRBJ1-2, the V gene TRBV11-2; TRBD1 aligns across 9 bases. Trimming removed 3 bases from V and 3 bases from J; junction bases left unmatched: 11. The CDR3 covers 17 residues. In germline, CDR1 is SGHAT, CDR2 FQNNGV. CDR3 amino acids: CASSFGIPGQGHYGYTF. DNA of the CDR3: TGTGCCAGCAGCTTCGGCATCCCGGGACAGGGACACTATGGCTACACCTTC.

The J gene is TRBJ2-1, the V gene TRBV19; 8 bases fit TRBD1. The J segment lost 7 bases and the V segment lost 9 bases, leaving 11 bases of the junction unmatched. There are 14 residues in the CDR3. Germline V gene sequence: CDR1 LNHDA, CDR2 SQIVND (reference sequence). This CDR3 reads CASLDRGLRNEQFF. In nucleotides, the CDR3 is TGTGCCAGCCTAGACAGGGGCCTTCGGAATGAGCAGTTCTTC. Drawing the rest from reference TRBV19 and TRBJ2-1, the complete variable domain is DGGITQSPKYLFRKEGQNVTLSCEQNLNHDAMYWYRQDPGQGLRLIYYSQIVNDFQKGDIAEGYSVSREKKESFPLTVTSAQKNPTAFYLCASLDRGLRNEQFFGPGTRLTVL.